This record looks at one T cell receptor (beta chain) sequence and its context. The CDR3 totals 19 residues. V trimming: 3 bases; J trimming: 0 bases; junction bases outside the gene matches: 13. Germline-derived CDR1 and CDR2 are SNHLY and FYNNEI. This sample was taken from a study of blood T cell repertoires in COVID-19. As for the study in general: COVID-19 samples collected from the United States, Italy and Spain covered acute and convalescent phases. From T cells, B-cell-depleted T cells, or PBMCs came the material, which was cDNA or gDNA.

Authors' data handling: Nucleated cell number was recorded as an estimate derived from reference gene primer amplification. Using immunoSEQ multiplex PCR, the repertoire was profiled, and TCRdb retains in-frame clones only, with some absent. The V and J calls and clone size come from that table; D and trimming were worked out from the DNA. The sample records under 300,000 clones, about 76% being singletons. The TCR sequence derives from a woman in her sixties with active or convalescent COVID-19. The V gene is TRBV2, the J gene TRBJ1-3, with 8 bases that match TRBD1. Sequenced sample: peripheral blood. The CDR3 loop is CASSERGQVLLYSGNTIYF. DNA for the CDR3: TGTGCCAGCAGTGAGAGGGGACAGGTTCTTCTCTACTCTGGAAACACCATATATTTT.